This entry is about one T cell receptor beta chain. Antigen: not known. The sample belongs to a study of T cells in Graves' hyperthyroidism and ophthalmopathy. Study-wide results and limits: In the analysis, a 13 V-J model separated ophthalmopathy from stable hyperthyroidism.

This CDR3 is built from 15 residues. V lost 6 bases and J lost 8; bases outside the gene matches: 15. Amplification of TCR beta CDR3 regions was performed using RNA transcripts as template. Researchers ran a first-round RT-PCR on the TCR CDR3 using the HTBI primer set. TCRdb independently ran MiXCR on the multiplex PCR reads; one entry per CDR3 protein. The table lists about 250,000 distinct CDR3 sequences, approximately 23% of them singletons. The clonotype comes from a man aged 25 to 40 with Graves' ophthalmopathy. Sequencing was performed on blood. The chain links TRBV12-3 or TRBV12-4 to TRBJ1-2, with 7 nucleotides matching TRBD1. CDR3 sequence reads: CASSRSDREGGGYTF. In nucleotides, the CDR3 is TGTGCCAGCAGCAGGTCAGACAGGGAAGGGGGCGGCTACACCTTC.